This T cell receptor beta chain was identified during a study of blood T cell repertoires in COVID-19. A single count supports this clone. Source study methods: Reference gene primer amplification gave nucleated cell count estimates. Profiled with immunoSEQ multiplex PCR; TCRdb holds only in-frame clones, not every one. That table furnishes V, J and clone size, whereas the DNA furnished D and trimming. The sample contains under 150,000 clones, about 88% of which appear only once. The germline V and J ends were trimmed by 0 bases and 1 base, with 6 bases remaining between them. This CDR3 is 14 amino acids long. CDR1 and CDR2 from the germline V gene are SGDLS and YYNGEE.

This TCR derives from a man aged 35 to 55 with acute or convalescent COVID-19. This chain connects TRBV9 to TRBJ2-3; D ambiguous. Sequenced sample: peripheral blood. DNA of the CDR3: TGTGCCAGCAGCGTAGAGCCGGGCACAGATACGCAGTATTTT. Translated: CASSVEPGTDTQYF.